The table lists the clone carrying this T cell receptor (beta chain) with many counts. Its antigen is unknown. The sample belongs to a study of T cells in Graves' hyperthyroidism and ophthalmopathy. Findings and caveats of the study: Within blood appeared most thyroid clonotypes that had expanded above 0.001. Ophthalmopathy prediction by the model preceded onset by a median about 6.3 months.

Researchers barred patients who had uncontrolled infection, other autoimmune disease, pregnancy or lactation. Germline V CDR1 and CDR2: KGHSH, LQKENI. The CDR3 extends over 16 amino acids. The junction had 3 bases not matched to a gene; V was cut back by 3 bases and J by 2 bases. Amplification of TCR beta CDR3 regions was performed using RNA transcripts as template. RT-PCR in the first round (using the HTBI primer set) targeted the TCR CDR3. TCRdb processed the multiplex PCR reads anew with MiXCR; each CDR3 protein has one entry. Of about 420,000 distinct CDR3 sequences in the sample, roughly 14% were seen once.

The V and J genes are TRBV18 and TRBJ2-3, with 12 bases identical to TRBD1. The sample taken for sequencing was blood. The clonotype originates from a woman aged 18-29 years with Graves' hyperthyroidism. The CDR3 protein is CASSPPGQGATDTQYF. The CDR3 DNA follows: TGTGCCAGCTCACCCCCGGGACAGGGGGCCACAGATACGCAGTATTTT.